This TCR beta chain was observed in a study of T-cell reconstitution after alpha-beta-depleted transplantation in children listed by TCRdb under 2016. Study-wide context: T-cell immune reconstitution after TCRalphabeta/CD19-depleted allogeneic hematopoietic cell transplantation in children was quantitatively tracked in the study by means of TCR repertoire profiling.

Receptor libraries were prepared by PCR. Sequenced using an Illumina HiSeq 2500. TCR library preparation used molecular barcoding, with unique molecular identifiers applied to normalize quantification of the TCRbeta repertoire. TCRdb reprocessed the public reads (quality trimming at Q25 with fastp, clone calling with MiXCR) and kept in-frame beta chains. Duplicate CDR3 protein sequences are folded into a single record with the most common DNA and genes. Present in this sample are about 200,000 distinct CDR3 sequences, approximately 15% of which were seen just once. Together, the top ten hold over 10% of the sample. This clonotype has at least ten counts. Its antigen specificity is not known. The input lacks base qualities; no much larger clone sits a single base away. The CDR3 sequence holds 15 residues, the cysteine and phenylalanine included. Left in the record is the CDR3 DNA by itself, 45 bases read in frame from the first base. V loses 3 bases of germline sequence and J loses 8 bases, and the interval between the two ends is 19 bases.

The receptor was isolated from a human donor who donated a stem cell graft to a child with acute lymphoblastic leukemia. This sequence uses TRBV12-3 or TRBV12-4 and TRBJ1-2; a tentative D call is TRBD1 (6 bases match). The sample in question was PBMCs from the stem cell graft donor, obtained from the stem cell graft. The DNA sequence is given as TGTGCCAGCAGTTTCAGCCCGGGGGCGGTGAAAGGCTACACCTTC. The translation is CASSFSPGAVKGYTF.